This TCR beta chain was identified in a study of cytomegalovirus exposure and HLA in healthy donors. Study-wide context: About 180 million T cells yielded some 120 million unique TCR beta sequences in earlier analysis. Points from the study as a whole: TCR beta sequences numbering 15,000 to 20,000 were associated with HLA alleles at 0.05 false discovery rate in a later analysis.

The CDR3 extends over 17 amino acids. V was pared by 0 bases and J by 1 base, with 15 bases between. Germline V gene data show CDR1 as SGHRS and CDR2 as YFSETQ. Use of 60 Vbeta and 13 Jbeta primers characterized the PCR. TCRdb's copy holds only in-frame clones and misses some; the assay was immunoSEQ multiplex PCR. Seen here are 90,000 or so clones, less than 70% observed once, and the top ten hold roughly 2.6%. Concerning this clone itself: Antigen specificity is unknown.

The sample consisted of PBMCs. This sequence was found in a man in his fifties in good health and CMV-seronegative. This chain links TRBV5-1 with TRBJ2-3, with D possibly TRBD1 on 5 matching bases. This chain's CDR3 is CASSLAGLGRGTDTQYF. The CDR3 region has the DNA TGCGCCAGCAGCTTGGCCGGTTTGGGCAGGGGCACAGATACGCAGTATTTT. The variable domain in full, with the rest retrieved from reference TRBV5-1 and TRBJ2-3, is KAGVTQTPRYLIKTRGQQVTLSCSPISGHRSVSWYQQTPGQGLQFLFEYFSETQRNKGNFPGRFSGRQFSNSRSEMNVSTLELGDSALYLCASSLAGLGRGTDTQYFGPGTRLTVL.